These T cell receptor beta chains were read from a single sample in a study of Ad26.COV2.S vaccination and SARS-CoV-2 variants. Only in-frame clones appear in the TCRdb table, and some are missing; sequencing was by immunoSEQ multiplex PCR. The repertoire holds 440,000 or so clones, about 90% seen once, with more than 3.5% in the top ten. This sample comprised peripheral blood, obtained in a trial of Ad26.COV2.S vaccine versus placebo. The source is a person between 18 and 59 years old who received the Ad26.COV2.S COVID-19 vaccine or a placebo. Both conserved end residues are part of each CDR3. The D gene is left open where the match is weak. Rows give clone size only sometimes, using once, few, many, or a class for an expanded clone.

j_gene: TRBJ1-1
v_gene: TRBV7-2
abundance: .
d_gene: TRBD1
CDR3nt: TGTGCCAGCAGCGTTACGGGACAGACGAACACTGAAGCTTTCTTT
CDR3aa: CASSVTGQTNTEAFF

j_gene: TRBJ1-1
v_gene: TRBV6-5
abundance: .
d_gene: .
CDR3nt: TGTGCCAGCAGTTACTCGGCAGTGAACACTGAAGCTTTCTTT
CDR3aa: CASSYSAVNTEAFF

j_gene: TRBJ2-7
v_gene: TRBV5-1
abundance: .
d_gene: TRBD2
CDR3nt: TGCGCCAGCAGCTTGCGTACTAGCGAGCCGTACGAGCAGTACTTC
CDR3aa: CASSLRTSEPYEQYF

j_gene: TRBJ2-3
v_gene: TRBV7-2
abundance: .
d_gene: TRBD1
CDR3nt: TGTGCCAGCAGCTTCCGGGACAGCACCCTCGATACGCAGTATTTT
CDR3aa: CASSFRDSTLDTQYF

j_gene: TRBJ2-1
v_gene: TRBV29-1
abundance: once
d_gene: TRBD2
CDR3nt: TGCAGCGTTGATCCAGCGGGAGAGGTTAGTGGTGAGCAGTTCTTC
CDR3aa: CSVDPAGEVSGEQFF

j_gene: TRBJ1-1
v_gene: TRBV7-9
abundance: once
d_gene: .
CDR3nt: TGTGCCAGCAGCTTAGCGTCTGGGCCATCGGGGGAAGCTTTCTTT
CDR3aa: CASSLASGPSGEAFF

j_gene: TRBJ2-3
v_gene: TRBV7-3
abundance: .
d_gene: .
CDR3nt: TGTGCCAGCAGCTTAACTCGCGGAAATACGCAGTATTTT
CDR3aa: CASSLTRGNTQYF

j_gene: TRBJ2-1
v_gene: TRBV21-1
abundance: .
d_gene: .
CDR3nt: TGTGCCACCAACCGCCAATACAATGAGCAGTTCTTC
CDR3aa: CATNRQYNEQFF

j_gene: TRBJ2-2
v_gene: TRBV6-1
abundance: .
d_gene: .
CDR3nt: TGTGCCAGCAGTGAGCCAGGGTGGAACACCGGGGAGCTGTTTTTT
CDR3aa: CASSEPGWNTGELFF

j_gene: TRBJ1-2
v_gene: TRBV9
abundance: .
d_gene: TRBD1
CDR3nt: TGTGCCAGCCAAAGGACAGGGTACGGCTACACCTTC
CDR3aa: CASQRTGYGYTF

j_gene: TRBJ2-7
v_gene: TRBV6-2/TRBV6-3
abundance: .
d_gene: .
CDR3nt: TGTGCCAGCAGTGGGAGACAGCACCCCTCCTACGAGCAGTACTTC
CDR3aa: CASSGRQHPSYEQYF

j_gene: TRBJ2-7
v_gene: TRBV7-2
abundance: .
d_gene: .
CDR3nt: TGTGCCAGCAGCTTAGCACATATGGTCTACGAGCAGTACTTC
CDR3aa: CASSLAHMVYEQYF

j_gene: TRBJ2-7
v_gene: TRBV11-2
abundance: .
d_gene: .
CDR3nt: TGTGCCAGCAGCTTAGTCCACCCAAGGACAGACTCCTACGAGCAGTACTTC
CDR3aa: CASSLVHPRTDSYEQYF

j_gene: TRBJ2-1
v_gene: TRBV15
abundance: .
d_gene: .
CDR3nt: TGTGCCACCAGCAGAGGGGAGCGGGTCACTGAGCAGTTCTTC
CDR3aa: CATSRGERVTEQFF

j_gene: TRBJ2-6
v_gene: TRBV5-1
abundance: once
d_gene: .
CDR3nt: TGCGCCAGCAGCTTGCGGGCCTCTGGGGCCAACGTCCTGACTTTC
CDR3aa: CASSLRASGANVLTF

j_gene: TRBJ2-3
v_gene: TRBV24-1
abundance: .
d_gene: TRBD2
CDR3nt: TGTGCCACCAGTGATTTGAAGGGGAGGGGCACAGATACGCAGTATTTT
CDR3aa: CATSDLKGRGTDTQYF

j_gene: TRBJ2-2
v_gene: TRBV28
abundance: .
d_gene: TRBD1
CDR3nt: TGTGCCAGCAGACAGACAGGGCTCCGGGGGAACACCGGGGAGCTGTTTTTT
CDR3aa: CASRQTGLRGNTGELFF

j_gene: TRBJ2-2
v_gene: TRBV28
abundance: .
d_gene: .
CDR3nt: TGTGCCAGCAGTTTTCGGAACACCGGGGAGCTGTTTTTT
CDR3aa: CASSFRNTGELFF

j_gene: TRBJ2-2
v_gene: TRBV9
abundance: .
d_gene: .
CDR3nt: TGTGCCAGCAGCGTAGGAGGAGGGGCGAACACCGGGGAGCTGTTTTTT
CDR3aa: CASSVGGGANTGELFF

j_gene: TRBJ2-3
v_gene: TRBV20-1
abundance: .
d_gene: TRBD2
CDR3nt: TGCAGTGCAACTAGCGGAGATACGCAGTATTTT
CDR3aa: CSATSGDTQYF

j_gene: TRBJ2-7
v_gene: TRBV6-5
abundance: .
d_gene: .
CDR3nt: TGTGCCAGCAGTTACTCAGGAGGTCCCTACGAGCAGTACTTC
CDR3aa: CASSYSGGPYEQYF

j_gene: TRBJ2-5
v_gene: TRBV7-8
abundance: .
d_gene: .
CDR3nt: TGTGCCAGCACCCCTCTCCGGGGACCGCAAGAGACCCAGTACTTC
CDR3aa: CASTPLRGPQETQYF

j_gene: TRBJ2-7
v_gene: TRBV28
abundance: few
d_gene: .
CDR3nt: TGTGCCAGCCGAGGGCAGGGTGCCAGGGAGCAGTACTTC
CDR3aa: CASRGQGAREQYF

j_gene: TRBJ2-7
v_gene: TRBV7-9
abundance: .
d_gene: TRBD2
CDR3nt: TGTGCCAGCACGTCCGGGACTAGCGGCTCGAAGCAGTACTTC
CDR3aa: CASTSGTSGSKQYF

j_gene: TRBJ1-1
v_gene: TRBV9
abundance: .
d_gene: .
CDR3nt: TGTGCCAGCAGCCCCGTGGCATCCGGGAACACTGAAGCTTTCTTT
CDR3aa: CASSPVASGNTEAFF

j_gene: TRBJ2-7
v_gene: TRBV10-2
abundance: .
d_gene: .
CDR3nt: TGCGCCAGCAGTGAAGGGTATAGCGAGCAGTACTTC
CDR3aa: CASSEGYSEQYF

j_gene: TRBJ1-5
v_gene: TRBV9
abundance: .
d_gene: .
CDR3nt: TGTGCCAGCAGCGCCACAGGGAATAGCAATCAGCCCCAGCATTTT
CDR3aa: CASSATGNSNQPQHF

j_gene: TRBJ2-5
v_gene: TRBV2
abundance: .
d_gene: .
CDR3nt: TGTGCCAGCAAACCGGGACTGGGGGGAGAGACCCAGTACTTC
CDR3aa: CASKPGLGGETQYF

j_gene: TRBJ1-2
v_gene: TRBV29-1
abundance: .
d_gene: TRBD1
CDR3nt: TGCAGCGCTACAAATGTGGGACAGGGCTATGGCTACACCTTC
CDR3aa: CSATNVGQGYGYTF

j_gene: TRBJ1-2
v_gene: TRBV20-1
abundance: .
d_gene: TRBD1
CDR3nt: TGCAGTGCAAGTCTACCGGGACAGATGAACTATGGCTACACCTTC
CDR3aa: CSASLPGQMNYGYTF

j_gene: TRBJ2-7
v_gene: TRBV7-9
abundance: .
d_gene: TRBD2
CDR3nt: TGTGCCAGCAGCCCGAATGAACGAGCGGGAGAGGTTGACGAGCAGTACTTC
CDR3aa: CASSPNERAGEVDEQYF

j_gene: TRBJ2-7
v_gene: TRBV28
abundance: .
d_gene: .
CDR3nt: TGTGCCAGCAGTTTAGTACAGGGACGGCACGAGCAGTACTTC
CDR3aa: CASSLVQGRHEQYF

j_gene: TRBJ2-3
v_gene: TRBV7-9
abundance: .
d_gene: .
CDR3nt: TGTGCCAGCAGCCCTCCCCAAGATACGCAGTATTTT
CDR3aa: CASSPPQDTQYF

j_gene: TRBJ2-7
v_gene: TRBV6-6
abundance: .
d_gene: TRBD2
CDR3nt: TGTGCCAGCAGGAGTACTAGCGGGAGGGGATCCTACGAGCAGTACTTC
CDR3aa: CASRSTSGRGSYEQYF

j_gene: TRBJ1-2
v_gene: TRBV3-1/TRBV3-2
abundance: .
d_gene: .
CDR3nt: TGTGCCAGCAGCCAAGATAGGGGCTATGGCTACACCTTC
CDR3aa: CASSQDRGYGYTF

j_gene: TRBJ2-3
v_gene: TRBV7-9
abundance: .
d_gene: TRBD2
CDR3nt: TGTGCCAGCAGCTTAAGTGGCGGGAGTGCGGATACGCAGTATTTT
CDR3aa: CASSLSGGSADTQYF

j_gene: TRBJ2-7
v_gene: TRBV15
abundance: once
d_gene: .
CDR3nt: TGTGCCACCAGCAGAGATGTTTTAGGAGGTACCTACGAGCAGTACTTC
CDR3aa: CATSRDVLGGTYEQYF

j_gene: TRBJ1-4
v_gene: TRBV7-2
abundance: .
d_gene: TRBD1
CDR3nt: TGTGCCAGCAGCTTAGAGAGCGGGACAGGGGGCAAAAAACTGTTTTTT
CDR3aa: CASSLESGTGGKKLFF

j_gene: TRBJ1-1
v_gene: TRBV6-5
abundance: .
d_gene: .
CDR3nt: TGTGCCAGCAGTTACACGGGGACGAACACTGAAGCTTTCTTT
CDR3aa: CASSYTGTNTEAFF

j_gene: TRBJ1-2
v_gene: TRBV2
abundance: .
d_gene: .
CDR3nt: TGTGCCAGCAGTGAAGATGGGAATTGGGATGGCTACACCTTC
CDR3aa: CASSEDGNWDGYTF

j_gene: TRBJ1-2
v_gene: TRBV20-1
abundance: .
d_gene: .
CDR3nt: TGCAGTGCAAGTGGTGCGGGCTATGGCTACACCTTC
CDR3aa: CSASGAGYGYTF